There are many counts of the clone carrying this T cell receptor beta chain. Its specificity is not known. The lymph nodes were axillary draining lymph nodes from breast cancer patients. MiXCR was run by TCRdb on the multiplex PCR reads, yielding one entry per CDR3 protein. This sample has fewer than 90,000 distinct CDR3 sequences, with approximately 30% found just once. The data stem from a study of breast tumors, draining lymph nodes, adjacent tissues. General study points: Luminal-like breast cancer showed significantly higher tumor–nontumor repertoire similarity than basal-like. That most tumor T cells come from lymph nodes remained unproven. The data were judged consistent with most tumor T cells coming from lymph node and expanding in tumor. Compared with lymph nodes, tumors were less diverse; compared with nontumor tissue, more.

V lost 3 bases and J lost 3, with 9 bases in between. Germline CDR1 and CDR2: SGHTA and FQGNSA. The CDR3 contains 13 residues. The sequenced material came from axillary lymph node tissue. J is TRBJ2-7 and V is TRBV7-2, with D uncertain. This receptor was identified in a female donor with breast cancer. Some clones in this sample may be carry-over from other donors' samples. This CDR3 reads CASSLDANYEQYF. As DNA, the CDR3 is TGTGCCAGCAGCTTGGACGCGAACTACGAGCAGTACTTC.